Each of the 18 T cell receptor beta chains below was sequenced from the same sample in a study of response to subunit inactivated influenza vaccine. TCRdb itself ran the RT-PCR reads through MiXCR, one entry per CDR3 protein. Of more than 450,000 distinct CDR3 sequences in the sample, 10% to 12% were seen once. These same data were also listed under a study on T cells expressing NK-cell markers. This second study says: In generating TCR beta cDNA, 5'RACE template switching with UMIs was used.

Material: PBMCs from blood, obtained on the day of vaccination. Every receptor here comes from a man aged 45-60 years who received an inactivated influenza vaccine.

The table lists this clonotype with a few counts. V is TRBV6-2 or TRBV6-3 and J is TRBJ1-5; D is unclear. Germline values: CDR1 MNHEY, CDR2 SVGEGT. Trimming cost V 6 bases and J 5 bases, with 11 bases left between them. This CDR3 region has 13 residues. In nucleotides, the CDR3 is TGTGCCAGCAGAGTACTGGACCATCAGCCCCAGCATTTT. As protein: CASRVLDHQPQHF.

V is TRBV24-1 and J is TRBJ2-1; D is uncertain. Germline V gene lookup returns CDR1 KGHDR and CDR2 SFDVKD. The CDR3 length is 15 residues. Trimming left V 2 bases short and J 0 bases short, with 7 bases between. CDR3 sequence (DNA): TGTGCCACCAGTGATTCCGTAAGCTCCTACAATGAGCAGTTCTTC. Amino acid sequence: CATSDSVSSYNEQFF.

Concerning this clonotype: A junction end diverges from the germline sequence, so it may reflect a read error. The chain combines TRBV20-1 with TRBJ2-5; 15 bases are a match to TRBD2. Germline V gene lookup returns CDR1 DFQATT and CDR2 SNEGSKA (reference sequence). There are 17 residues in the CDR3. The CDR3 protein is CCASGTSGRTYQETQYF. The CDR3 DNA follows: TGCTGTGCTAGTGGGACTAGCGGGAGGACGTACCAAGAGACCCAGTACTTC.

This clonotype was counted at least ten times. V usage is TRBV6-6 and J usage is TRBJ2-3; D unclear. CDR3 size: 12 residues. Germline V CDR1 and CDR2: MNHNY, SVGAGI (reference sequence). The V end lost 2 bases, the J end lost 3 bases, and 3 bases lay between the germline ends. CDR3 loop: CASSYATDTQYF. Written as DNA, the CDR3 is TGTGCCAGCAGTTACGCTACAGATACGCAGTATTTT.

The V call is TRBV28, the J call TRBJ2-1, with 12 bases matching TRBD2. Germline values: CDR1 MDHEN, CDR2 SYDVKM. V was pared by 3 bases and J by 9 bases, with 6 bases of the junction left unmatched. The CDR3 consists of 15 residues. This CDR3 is CASSLATSGSGEQFF. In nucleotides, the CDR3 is TGTGCCAGCAGTTTGGCGACTAGCGGGAGTGGTGAGCAGTTCTTC. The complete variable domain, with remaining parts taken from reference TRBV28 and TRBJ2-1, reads DVKVTQSSRYLVKRTGEKVFLECVQDMDHENMFWYRQDPGLGLRLIYFSYDVKMKEKGDIPEGYSVSREKKERFSLILESASTNQTSMYLCASSLATSGSGEQFFGPGTRLTVL.

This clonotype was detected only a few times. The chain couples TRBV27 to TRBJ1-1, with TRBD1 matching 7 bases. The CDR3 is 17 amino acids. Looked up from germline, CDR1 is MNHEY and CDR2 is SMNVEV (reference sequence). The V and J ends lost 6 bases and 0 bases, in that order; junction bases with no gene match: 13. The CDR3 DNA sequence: TGTGCCAGCAGATTTAGACAGGGTCGGGTTGTGAACACTGAAGCTTTCTTT. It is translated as CASRFRQGRVVNTEAFF.

In DNA form, the CDR3 reads TGTGCCAGCCGGAGCGGTGGGTCTAGCACAGATACGCAGTATTTT. Amino acid sequence: CASRSGGSSTDTQYF. This chain joins TRBV3-1 and TRBJ2-3; D is possibly TRBD2 (5 bases). The length of the CDR3 is 15 residues. Germline V gene lookup returns CDR1 LGHDT and CDR2 YNNKEL (reference sequence). The V gene lost 8 bases and the J gene lost 0 bases, with 15 bases spanning the gap.

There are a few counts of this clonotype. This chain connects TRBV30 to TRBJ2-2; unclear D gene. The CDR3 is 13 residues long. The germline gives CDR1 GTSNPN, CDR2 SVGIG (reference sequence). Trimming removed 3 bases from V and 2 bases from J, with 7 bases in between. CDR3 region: CAWRTDNTGELFF. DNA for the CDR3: TGTGCCTGGAGGACTGACAACACCGGGGAGCTGTTTTTT.

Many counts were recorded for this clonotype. CDR3 region: CASSQGQGVYEQYF. The CDR3 DNA is TGCGCCAGCAGCCAGGGACAGGGGGTCTACGAGCAGTACTTC. The J gene is TRBJ2-7, the V gene TRBV5-1, with TRBD1 matching over 11 bases. Losses at the gene ends were 4 bases for V and 3 bases for J; bases not matched to a gene: 3. Germline lookup yields CDR1 SGHRS and CDR2 YFSETQ. This CDR3 has 14 residues. The full variable domain, rest sourced from reference TRBV5-1 and TRBJ2-7, is KAGVTQTPRYLIKTRGQQVTLSCSPISGHRSVSWYQQTPGQGLQFLFEYFSETQRNKGNFPGRFSGRQFSNSRSEMNVSTLELGDSALYLCASSQGQGVYEQYFGPGTRLTVT.

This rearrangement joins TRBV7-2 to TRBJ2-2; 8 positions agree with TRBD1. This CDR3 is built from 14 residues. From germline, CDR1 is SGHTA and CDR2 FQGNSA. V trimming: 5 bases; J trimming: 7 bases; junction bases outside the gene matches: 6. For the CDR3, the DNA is TGTGCCAGCAGCCGCAGACAGGGGTACGGGGAGCTGTTTTTT. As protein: CASSRRQGYGELFF. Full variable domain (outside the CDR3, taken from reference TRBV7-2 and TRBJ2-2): GAGVSQSPSNKVTEKGKDVELRCDPISGHTALYWYRQSLGQGLEFLIYFQGNSAPDKSGLPSDRFSAERTGGSVSTLTIQRTQQEDSAVYLCASSRRQGYGELFFGEGSRLTVL.

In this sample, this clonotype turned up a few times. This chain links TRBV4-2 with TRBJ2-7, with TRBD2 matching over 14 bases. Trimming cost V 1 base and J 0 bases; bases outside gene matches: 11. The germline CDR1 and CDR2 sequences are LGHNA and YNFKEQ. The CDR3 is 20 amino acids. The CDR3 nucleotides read TGTGCCAGCAGCCAAGTCGGGGCGGGGACTAGCGGGGGCAGCTCCTACGAGCAGTACTTC. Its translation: CASSQVGAGTSGGSSYEQYF.

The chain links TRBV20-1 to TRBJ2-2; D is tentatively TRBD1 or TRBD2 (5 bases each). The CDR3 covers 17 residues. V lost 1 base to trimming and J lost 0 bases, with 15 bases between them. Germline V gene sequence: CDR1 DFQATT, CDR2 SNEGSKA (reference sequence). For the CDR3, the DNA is TGCAGTGCTAGAGGCGCCTCAGGGAGCGCGAACACCGGGGAGCTGTTTTTT. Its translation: CSARGASGSANTGELFF.

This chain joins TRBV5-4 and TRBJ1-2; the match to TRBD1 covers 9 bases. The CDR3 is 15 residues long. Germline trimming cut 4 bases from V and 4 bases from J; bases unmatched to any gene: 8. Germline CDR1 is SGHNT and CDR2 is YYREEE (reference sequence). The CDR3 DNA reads TGTGCCAGCAGCCCGTGGACAGGGGCCTCCTATGGCTACACCTTC. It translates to CASSPWTGASYGYTF.

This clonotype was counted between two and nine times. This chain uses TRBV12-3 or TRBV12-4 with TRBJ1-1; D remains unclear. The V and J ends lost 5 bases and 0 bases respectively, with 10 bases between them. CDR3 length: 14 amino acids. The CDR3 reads CASSPETVNTEAFF. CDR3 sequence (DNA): TGTGCCAGCAGTCCAGAGACCGTGAACACTGAAGCTTTCTTT.

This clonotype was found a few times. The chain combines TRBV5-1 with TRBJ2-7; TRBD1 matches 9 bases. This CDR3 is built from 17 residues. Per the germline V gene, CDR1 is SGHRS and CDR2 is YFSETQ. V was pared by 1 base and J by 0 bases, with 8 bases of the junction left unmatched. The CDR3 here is CASSLTGGQHSSYEQYF. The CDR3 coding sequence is TGCGCCAGCAGCTTGACAGGGGGCCAACATAGCTCCTACGAGCAGTACTTC.

CDR3 loop: CAMGPGLGANQPQHF. In nucleotides, the CDR3 is TGTGCCATGGGCCCCGGGCTGGGCGCCAATCAGCCCCAGCATTTT. The genes are TRBV4-2 and TRBJ1-5; D remains ambiguous. CDR1 is LGHNA and CDR2 is YNFKEQ in the germline V gene. The V gene lost 10 bases and the J gene lost 3 bases, with 19 bases spanning the gap. The CDR3 loop spans 15 amino acids.

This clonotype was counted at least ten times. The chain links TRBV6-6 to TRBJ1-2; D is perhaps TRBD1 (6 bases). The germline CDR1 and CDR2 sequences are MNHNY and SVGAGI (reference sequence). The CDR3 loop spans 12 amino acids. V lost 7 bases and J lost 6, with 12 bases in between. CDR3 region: CASTAAGDGYTF. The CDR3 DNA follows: TGTGCCAGCACGGCGGCAGGGGATGGCTACACCTTC.

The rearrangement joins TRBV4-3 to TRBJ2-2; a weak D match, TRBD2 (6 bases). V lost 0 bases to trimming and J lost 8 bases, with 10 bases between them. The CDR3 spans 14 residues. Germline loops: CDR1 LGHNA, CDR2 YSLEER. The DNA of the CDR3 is TGCGCCAGCAGCCAAGATGGTGCGGGAGGGGAGCTGTTTTTT. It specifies CASSQDGAGGELFF.